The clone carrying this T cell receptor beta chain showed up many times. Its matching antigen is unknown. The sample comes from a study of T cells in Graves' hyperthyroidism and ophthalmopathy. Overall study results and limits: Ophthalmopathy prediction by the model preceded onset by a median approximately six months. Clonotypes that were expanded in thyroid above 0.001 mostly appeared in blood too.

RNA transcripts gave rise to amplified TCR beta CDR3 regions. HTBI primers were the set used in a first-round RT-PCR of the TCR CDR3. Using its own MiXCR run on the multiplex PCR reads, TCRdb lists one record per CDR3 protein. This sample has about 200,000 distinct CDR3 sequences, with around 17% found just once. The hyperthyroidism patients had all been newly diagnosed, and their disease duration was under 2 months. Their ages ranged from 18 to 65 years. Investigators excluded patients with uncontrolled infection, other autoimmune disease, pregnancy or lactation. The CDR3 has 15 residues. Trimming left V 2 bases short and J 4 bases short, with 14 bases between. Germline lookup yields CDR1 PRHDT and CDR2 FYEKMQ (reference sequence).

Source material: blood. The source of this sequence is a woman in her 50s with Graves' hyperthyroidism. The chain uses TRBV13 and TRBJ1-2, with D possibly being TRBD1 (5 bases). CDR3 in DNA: TGTGCCAGCAGCTTAAGAAACCTAGACAGCTATGGCTACACCTTC. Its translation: CASSLRNLDSYGYTF.